This T cell receptor (beta chain) was sequenced during a study of blood T cell repertoires in COVID-19. Turning to the study itself: The study drew acute and convalescent COVID-19 samples from the United States, Italy and Spain. PBMCs, B-cell-depleted T cells, or T cells provided the cDNA or gDNA that made up the material.

Original handling: Cell counts per sample came from amplifying reference gene primers. Clones were read by immunoSEQ multiplex PCR, and TCRdb kept only the in-frame ones, dropping some. V and J calls and clone size come straight from that table; D and trimming were deduced from the DNA. The data hold about 99,000 clones, with roughly 82% observed a single time. The CDR3 runs to 15 residues. Trimming cost V 4 bases and J 7 bases; bases outside gene matches: 6. CDR1 and CDR2 (germline): LGHNA, YSLEER. Sequenced material: peripheral blood. This TCR derives from a man in his sixties with acute or convalescent COVID-19. V gene TRBV4-3 combines with J gene TRBJ1-4; TRBD1 agrees at 10 bases. For the CDR3, the DNA is TGCGCCAGCAGCCTGGCAGGGACAGGGGTTGAAAAACTGTTTTTT. Its protein product is CASSLAGTGVEKLFF.